The 27 T cell receptor beta chains below were found in one sample sequenced in a study of T cell changes during pregnancy in multiple sclerosis. Clones were sequenced by immunoSEQ multiplex PCR, and TCRdb holds only the in-frame ones, with some missing. The sample lists more than 70,000 clones, 85% to 95% occurring once. The material was peripheral blood, obtained before pregnancy. Source of these receptors: a female donor with multiple sclerosis, enrolled in a pregnancy study.

The J gene is TRBJ2-7, the V gene TRBV4-2, with 10 bases identical to TRBD2. V was pared by 1 base and J by 4 bases, with 10 bases of the junction left unmatched. The germline CDR1 and CDR2 sequences are LGHNA and YNFKEQ. This CDR3 contains 17 residues. This CDR3 reads CASSQALAGSFVYEQYF. The CDR3 coding sequence is TGTGCCAGCAGCCAAGCACTAGCGGGGTCCTTCGTTTACGAGCAGTACTTC.

J is TRBJ2-5 and V is TRBV2, with D perhaps matching TRBD2 (5 bases). The CDR3 loop spans 17 amino acids. With 3 bases removed from V and 1 base from J, the gap between germline ends came to 18 bases. From germline, CDR1 is SNHLY and CDR2 FYNNEI. The CDR3 is CASSEARSGSGQETQYF. CDR3 coding DNA: TGTGCCAGCAGTGAGGCTAGAAGCGGATCGGGCCAAGAGACCCAGTACTTC. Full variable domain (rest looked up from reference TRBV2 and TRBJ2-5): EPEVTQTPSHQVTQMGQEVILRCVPISNHLYFYWYRQILGQKVEFLVSFYNNEISEKSEIFDDQFSVERPDGSNFTLKIRSTKLEDSAMYFCASSEARSGSGQETQYFGPGTRLLVL.

The V and J genes are TRBV9 and TRBJ2-7; 9 bases align to TRBD1. Germline V gene data show CDR1 as SGDLS and CDR2 as YYNGEE. J lost 0 bases, V lost 3 bases, and 4 bases had no gene match. The CDR3 is made up of 15 amino acids. In DNA, the CDR3 is TGTGCCAGCAGCGAGGGGACAGGGAGCTCCTACGAGCAGTACTTC. As protein: CASSEGTGSSYEQYF.

J is TRBJ2-7 and V is TRBV5-1, with D perhaps matching TRBD2 (5 bases). The germline V gene encodes CDR1 SGHRS and CDR2 YFSETQ. The CDR3 loop spans 15 amino acids. Trimming pared 2 bases from V and 6 bases from J, leaving 18 bases between. The CDR3 loop reads CASSFLSGDESEQYF. As DNA, the CDR3 is TGCGCCAGCAGCTTCCTATCCGGGGATGAGTCCGAGCAGTACTTC.

J is TRBJ1-1 and V is TRBV9, with TRBD1 matching over 7 bases. The V gene's germline CDR1 is SGDLS and CDR2 YYNGEE. The CDR3 spans 15 residues. The V and J ends lost 4 bases and 3 bases, in that order; junction bases with no gene match: 9. CDR3 nucleotides: TGTGCCAGCAGCTCTGGACAGGTTGGGTACACTGAAGCTTTCTTT. Protein sequence: CASSSGQVGYTEAFF.

V gene TRBV21-1 combines with J gene TRBJ1-5; no check of the table's D call, TRBD1, against the DNA was made. TRBV21-1 is shown as a pseudogene. The CDR3 contains 17 residues. Written as DNA, the CDR3 is TGTGCCAGCAGCAAAGCGCTAGAAGGGGCAGGCAATCAGCCCCAGCATTTT. Translating gives CASSKALEGAGNQPQHF.

This clone occurred a few times. V gene TRBV5-4 combines with J gene TRBJ1-1; weak D call: TRBD1 (6 bases). This CDR3 region has 13 residues. With 5 bases removed from V and 1 base from J, the gap between germline ends came to 9 bases. Germline assignment: CDR1 SGHNT and CDR2 YYREEE (reference sequence). DNA for the CDR3: TGTGCCAGCAGAGGACAGTCGAACACTGAAGCTTTCTTT. Amino acids: CASRGQSNTEAFF.

V usage is TRBV5-4 and J usage is TRBJ2-1; perhaps TRBD2 as D (5 bases). CDR1 is SGHNT and CDR2 is YYREEE in the germline V gene (reference sequence). Trimming pared 3 bases from V and 5 bases from J, leaving 6 bases between. This CDR3 region has 12 residues. The CDR3 nucleotides are TGTGCCAGCAGCTCGGGGAACAATGAGCAGTTCTTC. The encoded protein is CASSSGNNEQFF.

J is TRBJ1-2 and V is TRBV7-9, with no clear D. CDR1 SEHNR and CDR2 FQNEAQ come from the germline V gene (reference sequence). Deletions cut 6 bases from V and 6 bases from J, with 20 bases between. The CDR3 totals 15 residues. The CDR3 loop reads CASRQREGARNGYTF. The CDR3 DNA is TGTGCCAGCAGACAGAGGGAGGGAGCCAGAAATGGCTACACCTTC.

This rearrangement joins TRBV2 to TRBJ1-1, with D unclear. The CDR3 runs 13 residues. Germline CDR1 is SNHLY and CDR2 is FYNNEI. The V and J ends lost 2 bases and 1 base respectively, with 5 bases between them. The CDR3 region has the DNA TGTGCCAGCAGTGAAATGAGGAACACTGAAGCTTTCTTT. It translates to CASSEMRNTEAFF.

The rearrangement uses TRBV29-1 and TRBJ2-7, with 7 bases lining up with TRBD1. The V gene's germline CDR1 is SQVTM and CDR2 ANQGSEA. Germline trimming cut 3 bases from V and 2 bases from J; bases unmatched to any gene: 1. The CDR3 runs to 12 residues. DNA for the CDR3: TGCAGCGTTGACCAGGGGGCCTACGAGCAGTACTTC. Translation: CSVDQGAYEQYF.

This clone was counted once. The rearrangement links TRBV19 to TRBJ2-1; 11 bases align to TRBD2. From germline, CDR1 is LNHDA and CDR2 SQIVND (reference sequence). The CDR3 consists of 18 residues. Trimming at V came to 4 bases and at J to 4 bases, leaving 12 bases not matched to a gene. The CDR3 DNA reads TGTGCCAGTAGTACGCTAGCGGGGGGCCTTTCCCTATACAATGAGCAGTTCTTC. It encodes CASSTLAGGLSLYNEQFF. Complete variable domain (other parts from reference TRBV19 and TRBJ2-1): DGGITQSPKYLFRKEGQNVTLSCEQNLNHDAMYWYRQDPGQGLRLIYYSQIVNDFQKGDIAEGYSVSREKKESFPLTVTSAQKNPTAFYLCASSTLAGGLSLYNEQFFGPGTRLTVL.

This sequence joins TRBV9 and TRBJ1-1, with D tentatively TRBD1 (5 bases). The CDR3 loop spans 13 amino acids. Trimming removed 2 bases from V and 8 bases from J, with 13 bases in between. Germline CDR1 is SGDLS and CDR2 is YYNGEE. CDR3 nucleotides: TGTGCCAGCAGCGTTGGGACGGGAGAGGAAGCTTTCTTT. Translating gives CASSVGTGEEAFF. Full variable domain (remainder filled in from reference TRBV9 and TRBJ1-1): DSGVTQTPKHLITATGQRVTLRCSPRSGDLSVYWYQQSLDQGLQFLIQYYNGEERAKGNILERFSAQQFPDLHSELNLSSLELGDSALYFCASSVGTGEEAFFGQGTRLTVV.

This chain uses TRBV5-4 with TRBJ2-3; 7 nucleotides line up with TRBD2. The V and J ends lost 4 bases and 10 bases, in that order; junction bases with no gene match: 6. This CDR3 has 12 residues. Germline V gives CDR1 SGHNT, CDR2 YYREEE (reference sequence). As DNA, the CDR3 is TGTGCCAGCAGCACCACTAGCGATGCGCAGTATTTT. It codes for CASSTTSDAQYF.

The CDR3 DNA reads TGCGCCAGCAGCGAAGGGACTAGCGGCTTCTACGAGCAGTACTTC. This sequence encodes CASSEGTSGFYEQYF. V is TRBV4-1 and J is TRBJ2-7, with 11 bases lining up with TRBD2. J lost 3 bases, V lost 5 bases, and 6 bases had no gene match. This CDR3 spans 15 amino acids. Germline loops: CDR1 MGHRA, CDR2 YSYEKL.

This chain joins TRBV7-2 and TRBJ1-3; a possible D gene is TRBD1 (5 bases). Trimming took off 1 base at V and 0 bases at J, with 7 bases between the two ends. There are 15 residues in the CDR3. Germline V gene lookup returns CDR1 SGHTA and CDR2 FQGNSA. CDR3 sequence: CASSLDRNSGNTIYF. The CDR3 nucleotides are TGTGCCAGCAGCTTAGACAGGAACTCTGGAAACACCATATATTTT.

The chain joins TRBV7-2 to TRBJ1-2; D might be TRBD1 (5 bases). The germline gives CDR1 SGHTA, CDR2 FQGNSA. This CDR3 spans 14 amino acids. Deletions cut 1 base from V and 5 bases from J, with 11 bases between. In DNA, the CDR3 is TGTGCCAGCAGCTTAGGGCAGGGTTTTTATGGCTACACCTTC. Encoded protein: CASSLGQGFYGYTF.

The V call is TRBV28, the J call TRBJ1-4; tentatively, D is TRBD1 (6 bases). CDR1 and CDR2 (germline): MDHEN, SYDVKM. The CDR3 extends over 16 amino acids. V shed 4 bases and J shed 2 bases, with 14 bases lying between them. This CDR3 reads CASSSPTGTTNEKLFF. CDR3 nucleotide sequence: TGTGCCAGCAGTTCCCCGACAGGCACGACTAATGAAAAACTGTTTTTT.

This chain joins TRBV6-1 and TRBJ2-3; 9 positions match TRBD2. V trimming: 0 bases; J trimming: 2 bases; junction bases outside the gene matches: 9. The CDR3 extends over 18 amino acids. Germline values: CDR1 MNHNS, CDR2 SASEGT. This CDR3 is CASSEATGLARSTDTQYF. CDR3 sequence (DNA): TGTGCCAGCAGTGAAGCGACAGGACTAGCGCGTTCCACAGATACGCAGTATTTT.

The rearrangement uses TRBV19 and TRBJ1-1, with D possibly TRBD1 on 5 matching bases. Germline loops: CDR1 LNHDA, CDR2 SQIVND (reference sequence). The CDR3 has 15 residues. With 3 bases removed from V and 3 bases from J, the gap between germline ends came to 14 bases. The CDR3 nucleotides are TGTGCCAGTAGTATTCGGCAGGGCCCCTACACTGAAGCTTTCTTT. The encoded protein is CASSIRQGPYTEAFF.

The V gene is TRBV29-1, the J gene TRBJ1-3; 9 bases map to TRBD1. V lost 1 base, J lost 4 bases, and 2 bases stayed unmatched. There are 14 residues in the CDR3. From germline, CDR1 is SQVTM and CDR2 ANQGSEA. The CDR3 sequence is CSVEGDRVGNTIYF. CDR3 in DNA: TGCAGCGTTGAAGGGGACAGGGTAGGAAACACCATATATTTT.

CDR3 sequence reads: CASSLGSVDVTEAFF. The CDR3 DNA is TGTGCCAGCAGCTTAGGTTCGGTTGATGTCACTGAAGCTTTCTTT. J is TRBJ1-1 and V is TRBV7-9; no clear D. The CDR3 length is 15 residues. The germline V gene encodes CDR1 SEHNR and CDR2 FQNEAQ (reference sequence). V was pared by 1 base and J by 4 bases, with 13 bases between.

J is TRBJ2-1 and V is TRBV29-1; D remains unclear. V lost 3 bases and J 2 bases, leaving 8 bases between the germline ends. The germline gives CDR1 SQVTM, CDR2 ANQGSEA. The CDR3 sequence is 13 residues long. The CDR3 nucleotides read TGCAGCGTTGAGTCGGTGACCTACAATGAGCAGTTCTTC. Amino acids: CSVESVTYNEQFF.

The chain is built from TRBV6-1 and TRBJ1-5; 9 positions agree with TRBD1. CDR1 MNHNS and CDR2 SASEGT come from the germline V gene. V lost 3 bases and J lost 5; bases outside the gene matches: 5. The CDR3 consists of 15 residues. CDR3: CASSDATGGHQPQHF. The CDR3 coding sequence is TGTGCCAGCAGTGACGCGACAGGGGGACATCAGCCCCAGCATTTT.

The chain carries TRBV7-3 and TRBJ2-7; 10 bases line up with TRBD1. The CDR3 sequence is 15 residues long. The ends lost 4 bases at V and 6 bases at J; junction bases unmatched: 9. Germline CDR1 SGHTA, CDR2 FQGTGA. CDR3 DNA: TGTGCCAGCAGCTCGGGACAGGGGCAGAGAGCCGAGCAGTACTTC. It encodes CASSSGQGQRAEQYF.

This clone was seen only once. This chain joins TRBV2 and TRBJ2-7; tentatively, D is TRBD1 (7 bases). The CDR3 totals 13 residues. Germline CDR1 reads SNHLY; CDR2 reads FYNNEI. V gave up 7 bases and J gave up 2 bases, with 12 bases separating them. The CDR3 DNA reads as TGTGCCAGCAAACCCAGGGGGGCCTACGAGCAGTACTTC. Translating gives CASKPRGAYEQYF. Combining the CDR3 with reference TRBV2 and TRBJ2-7 gives the whole variable domain EPEVTQTPSHQVTQMGQEVILRCVPISNHLYFYWYRQILGQKVEFLVSFYNNEISEKSEIFDDQFSVERPDGSNFTLKIRSTKLEDSAMYFCASKPRGAYEQYFGPGTRLTVT.

V usage is TRBV11-2 and J usage is TRBJ2-7, with 7 bases matching TRBD2. Germline CDR1 is SGHAT and CDR2 is FQNNGV. V lost 4 bases and J lost 6; bases outside the gene matches: 6. There are 13 residues in the CDR3. In DNA, the CDR3 is TGTGCCAGCAGCTCTACTAGCGTCGTCGAGCAGTACTTC. It yields the protein CASSSTSVVEQYF. Complete variable domain (other parts from reference TRBV11-2 and TRBJ2-7): EAGVAQSPRYKIIEKRQSVAFWCNPISGHATLYWYQQILGQGPKLLIQFQNNGVVDDSQLPKDRFSAERLKGVDSTLKIQPAKLEDSAVYLCASSSTSVVEQYFGPGTRLTVT.